Listed below are T cell receptor beta chains from one sample, sequenced in a study of T cell repertoires in cytomegalovirus infection. Each CDR3 protein gets one entry after TCRdb re-called the reads with MiXCR. The sample lists 450,000 to 650,000 distinct CDR3 sequences; 26% were seen once. The sequencing input was PBMCs. These receptors were taken from a human donor in good health (CMV status not recorded). Some clones in this sample may be carry-over from other donors' samples. CDR3s include the opening cysteine and the closing phenylalanine or tryptophan. The order of the fields is D gene, J gene, clone size, V gene, CDR3 DNA, CDR3 protein. D genes are given only for firm matches. Clone size is given for some rows only: seen once, a few or many times, or a class if the clone is expanded.

TRBD2,TRBJ2-7,once,TRBV5-1,TGCGCCAGCAGCAAAGCGGGAGAACTTTCCTACGAGCAGTACTTC,CASSKAGELSYEQYF
NA,TRBJ1-3,NA,TRBV11-2,TGTGCCAGCAGCTTAGCGCCAGGCCGAAACACCATATATTTT,CASSLAPGRNTIYF
NA,TRBJ1-4,NA,TRBV11-3,TGTGCCAGCAGCTACAACAGGTTAGGGAATGAAAAACTGTTTTTT,CASSYNRLGNEKLFF
NA,TRBJ2-5,many,TRBV7-2,TGTGCCAGCAGCTCCGTTGGGAGAAGCCAAGAGACCCAGTACTTC,CASSSVGRSQETQYF
TRBD2,TRBJ2-3,many,TRBV7-2,TGTGCCAGCAGCTTAGGAGAACTAGCGGGAGGGAGGAGCGCCACAGATACGCAGTATTTT,CASSLGELAGGRSATDTQYF
NA,TRBJ1-3,NA,TRBV6-2/TRBV6-3,TGTGCCAGCGGAATAAGTCGAACCATATATTTT,CASGISRTIYF
TRBD1,TRBJ1-2,NA,TRBV27,TGTGCCAGCAGTCCAACCGCGGACAGGCGGGCCTATGGCTACACCTTC,CASSPTADRRAYGYTF
NA,TRBJ1-1,NA,TRBV6-1,TGTGCCAGCCGGGCCCTCTCGAACACTGAAGCTTTCTTT,CASRALSNTEAFF
NA,TRBJ2-1,many,TRBV7-2,TGTGCCAGCAGCTTAGCGGGTTTCAATGAGCAGTTCTTC,CASSLAGFNEQFF
NA,TRBJ1-3,NA,TRBV14,TGTGCCAGCAGCCAGGGACATTCTGGAAACACCATATATTTT,CASSQGHSGNTIYF
NA,TRBJ2-2,few,TRBV12-3/TRBV12-4,TGTGCCAGCAGTGTTCTAGCGTCCGGGGAGCTGTTTTTT,CASSVLASGELFF
TRBD1,TRBJ1-6,few,TRBV12-3/TRBV12-4,TGTGCCAGCAGGTCCGGGACAGGGGTATCACCCCTCCACTTT,CASRSGTGVSPLHF
NA,TRBJ2-7,few,TRBV7-8,TGTGCCAGCAGCTTAGGTCCCCCCCCCCAGTACTTC,CASSLGPPPQYF
NA,TRBJ1-5,many,TRBV7-2,TGTGCCAGCAGTGCCGGGACTGTTAGCAATCAGCCCCAGCATTTT,CASSAGTVSNQPQHF